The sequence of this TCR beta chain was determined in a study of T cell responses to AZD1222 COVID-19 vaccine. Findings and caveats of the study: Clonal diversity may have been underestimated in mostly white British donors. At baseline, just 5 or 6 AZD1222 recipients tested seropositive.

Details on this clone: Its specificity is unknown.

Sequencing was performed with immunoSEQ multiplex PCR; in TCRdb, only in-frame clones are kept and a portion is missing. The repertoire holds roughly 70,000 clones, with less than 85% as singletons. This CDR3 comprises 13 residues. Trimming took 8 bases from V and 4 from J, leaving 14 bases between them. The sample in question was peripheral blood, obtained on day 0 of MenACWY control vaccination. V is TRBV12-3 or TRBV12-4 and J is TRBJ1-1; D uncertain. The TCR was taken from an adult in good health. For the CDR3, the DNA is TGTGCCAGCTCATGGGGAGGGATCACTGAAGCTTTCTTT. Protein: CASSWGGITEAFF.